This T cell receptor (beta chain) was sequenced during a study of shared clonotypes between healthy human individuals (dated by TCRdb to the early 2020s). In the study overall: A few men and a couple of women, aged 18 to 49 years, made up the cohort. To estimate repertoire size and how much clonotypes are shared between individuals, the study performed deep sequencing of blood TCR repertoires from roughly five healthy adults. Different laboratories and diverse techniques were used to prepare libraries and sequence TCR repertoires, to increase sequencing depth and limit assay-specific biases. Per donor, leukapheresis produced somewhere between about 0.85 and 8.9 billion PBMCs.

The V end gives up 10 bases and the J end 2 bases, leaving 9 bases in the junction not matched to a gene. For CDR1 and CDR2, the germline V gene lists MNHNS and SASEGT. From the cysteine through the phenylalanine, the CDR3 covers 14 amino acids. The DNA shown is the 42-base CDR3, in frame from base 1. Using the deep immunoSEQ assay, multiplex PCR amplified TCR CDR3 regions from genomic DNA. Extracted genomic DNA from each cell subset was distributed evenly across all wells of several immunoSEQ 96-well plates, and each plate was treated as a replicate. For unsorted PBMC, roughly 300 ng of genomic DNA, equivalent to about 30,000 T cell genomes, went into each replicate PCR. Ten immunoSEQ deep assay plates were used to sequence the unsorted PBMC genomic DNA. The purified libraries were quantified using a Qubit 3.0 fluorometer, sized with a Bioanalyzer 2100, and then quantified again using the KAPA Library Quantification kit. Every immunoSEQ 96-well plate was sequenced on a dedicated single-read 150-cycle Illumina NextSeq 550 flow cell. As for the authors' bioinformatics: Because the immunoSEQ output held only junctional sequences and lacked quality scores, the filtering could not match the filtering applied to full-length reads. Sequences were annotated with PyIR, a Python wrapper for IgBLAST v1.9, using IMGT germline references to assign V/J genes and CDR3. Reads were removed for weak V/J assignments (E-value above 1e-6), missing CDR3, stop codons, out-of-frame junctions, or ambiguous translated residues. V3J clonotypes were defined as sequences sharing an identical inferred V gene, J gene, and CDR3 amino acid sequence. The percentage overlap between two repertoires was calculated by dividing the number of shared unique clonotypes by the size of the smaller repertoire. Three approaches were used to assess repertoire richness: RTK rarefaction, the Chao1 estimator, and Recon v2.1 estimates of unobserved clonotypes. TCRdb took this table from immuneACCESS and kept in-frame rearrangements with V and J called. Such tables lack part of the clones; where checked against another copy, unresolved V genes explain under half of the gap, and the rest is unexplained. Clone size and the V and J calls come from that table; the DNA yielded D and trimming. Within this sample are fewer than 650,000 clones, with around 78% of them counted one time only. 12% of the sample rests with the top ten.

The donors were healthy, HIV-negative adults with no recently reported acute infections or vaccinations. Every donor was a Caucasian adult living in Nashville, Tennessee, USA. For unsorted samples, tens of millions of PBMCs were counted, and genomic DNA was extracted using the QIAamp DNA Blood Mini kit. After blood collection by leukapheresis, PBMCs were isolated using Ficoll-Histopaque density gradient centrifugation and then cryopreserved in the vapor phase of liquid nitrogen. As regards this clone: Its antigen target is currently unknown. There are no base qualities to consult, and no much larger clone falls within one base.

Overall results and qualifications from the work: Pairwise subsampling indicated that sequencing depth was expected to affect the degree of clonotype sharing among donors. Because the study included a small number of donors, the genetic and exposure-history diversity represented was limited. Only blood was sampled, and tissue TCR repertoires likely differ from those in blood.

The sequence was obtained from a woman aged 40 to 49 in good health. Some clones in this sample may be carry-over from other donors' samples. The sequenced material came from PBMCs. The chain employs TRBV6-1 and TRBJ2-7; TRBD1 agrees with 9 junctional bases. The nucleotide sequence reads TGTGCCACCTCAAGCGGACAGGGGACCTACGAGCAGTACTTC. Protein translation: CATSSGQGTYEQYF.